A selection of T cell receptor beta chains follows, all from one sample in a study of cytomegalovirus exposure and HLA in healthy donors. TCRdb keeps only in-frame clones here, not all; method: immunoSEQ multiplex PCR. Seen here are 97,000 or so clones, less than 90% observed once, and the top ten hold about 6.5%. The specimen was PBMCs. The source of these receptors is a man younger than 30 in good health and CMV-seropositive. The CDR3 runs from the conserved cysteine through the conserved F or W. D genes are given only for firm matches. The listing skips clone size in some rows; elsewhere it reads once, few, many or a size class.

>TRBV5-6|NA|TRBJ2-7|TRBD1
TGTGCCAGCAGCCTGACAGGGTCTCTCTCCTACGAGCAGTACTTC
CASSLTGSLSYEQYF
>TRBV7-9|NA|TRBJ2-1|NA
TGTGCCAGCAGCTATAGCCGTGAGCAGTTCTTC
CASSYSREQFF
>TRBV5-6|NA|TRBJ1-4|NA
TGTGCCAGCGTCAAACGCCTCAGGGGAACTAATGAAAAACTGTTTTTT
CASVKRLRGTNEKLFF
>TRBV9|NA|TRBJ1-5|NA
TGTGCCAGCAGCGTGGGAGAAGGTCAGCCCCAGCATTTT
CASSVGEGQPQHF
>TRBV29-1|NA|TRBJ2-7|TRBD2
TGCAGCGCGATTACTAGCGGGAGAGGCTACGAGCAGTACTTC
CSAITSGRGYEQYF
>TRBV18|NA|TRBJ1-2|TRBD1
TGTGCCAGCTCACCACCCGGGACAGGGGCCCTCTATGGCTACACCTTC
CASSPPGTGALYGYTF
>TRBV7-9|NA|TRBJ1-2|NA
TGTGCCAGCAGCTTAGCCCATTTGGAGGGGTCATATGGCTACACCTTC
CASSLAHLEGSYGYTF
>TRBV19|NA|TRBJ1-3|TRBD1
TGTGCCAGTAGTCAGCCGGACAGGGGGTCTGGAAACACCATATATTTT
CASSQPDRGSGNTIYF
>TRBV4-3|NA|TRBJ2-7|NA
TGCGCCAGCAGCCAAGAGCACTTAAGCTCCTACGAGCAGTACTTC
CASSQEHLSSYEQYF
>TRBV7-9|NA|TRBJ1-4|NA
TGTGCCAGCAGCTCGCTTCCGGGTGAAAAACTGTTTTTT
CASSSLPGEKLFF
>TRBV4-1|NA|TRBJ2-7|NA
TGCGCCAGCAGCCCAGGCCGTCTCCCTGAAGAGCAGTACTTC
CASSPGRLPEEQYF
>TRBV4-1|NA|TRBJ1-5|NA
TGCGCCAGCAGCCAGGCGGGGGTAGACTACAATCAGCCCCAGCATTTT
CASSQAGVDYNQPQHF
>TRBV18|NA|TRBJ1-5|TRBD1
TGTGCCAGCTCACCCGTAGGACAGGGGGCAGGTCAGCCCCAGCATTTT
CASSPVGQGAGQPQHF
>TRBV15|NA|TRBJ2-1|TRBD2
TGTGCCACCAGCAGAGAGAAACTAGCGGGGCCCAATGAGCAGTTCTTC
CATSREKLAGPNEQFF
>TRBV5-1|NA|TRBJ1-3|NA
TGCGCCAGCAGATCCGGACAGTTCTCTGGAAACACCATATATTTT
CASRSGQFSGNTIYF
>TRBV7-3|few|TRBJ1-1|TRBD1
TGTGCCAGCAGCCAAACAGGGGGGGGCACTGAAGCTTTCTTT
CASSQTGGGTEAFF
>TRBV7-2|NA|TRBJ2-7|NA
TGTGCCAGCAGTCCTAACCCGAACTACGAGCAGTACTTC
CASSPNPNYEQYF
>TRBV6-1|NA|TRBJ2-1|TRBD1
TGTGCCAGCAGTGATTCGGGCAGGGGGCTTTACAATGAGCAGTTCTTC
CASSDSGRGLYNEQFF
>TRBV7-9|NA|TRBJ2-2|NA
TGTGCCAGCAGCCCCAGGACAGTTAACACCGGGGAGCTGTTTTTT
CASSPRTVNTGELFF
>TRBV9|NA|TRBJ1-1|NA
TGTGCCAGCACGAGGGGGGGTGGCACTGAAGCTTTCTTT
CASTRGGGTEAFF
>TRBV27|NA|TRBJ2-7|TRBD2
TGTGCCAGCAGTCCAACGGGACTAGGAGGTTACGAGCAGTACTTC
CASSPTGLGGYEQYF
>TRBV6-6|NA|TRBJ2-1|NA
TGTGCCAGCAGTCGGGAGCGTCAATTCAATGAGCAGTTCTTC
CASSRERQFNEQFF
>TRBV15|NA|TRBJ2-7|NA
TGTGCCACCAGAATTGGAGCGGACTCCTACGAGCAGTACTTC
CATRIGADSYEQYF